This TCR beta chain was identified during a study of shared clonotypes between healthy human individuals (dated by TCRdb to about 2020). For the study in its entirety: Two women and a few men aged 18 to 49 years were included in the cohort. For each donor, three plates each were used for CD4 naive and CD4 memory, two plates were used for CD8 naive, and one plate was used for CD8 memory. The study deeply sequenced blood TCR repertoires of several healthy adults to estimate repertoire size and the extent of clonotype sharing between individuals. To increase sequencing depth and limit assay-specific biases, TCR repertoire library preparation and sequencing were carried out by different laboratories using diverse techniques. Between about 0.9 and 10 billion PBMCs per donor were obtained by leukapheresis.

CD8 naive samples were obtained by positive selection for CCR7 among CD45RO-negative cells, yielding a CD45RA+CCR7+ population from which TemRA cells were excluded. Donors were healthy HIV-negative adults with no recently reported acute infections or vaccinations. Every donor was a Caucasian adult residing in Nashville, Tennessee, USA. Blood was obtained by leukapheresis, after which PBMCs were separated by Ficoll-Histopaque density gradient centrifugation and cryopreserved in liquid nitrogen vapor phase. Purity and quantity of every magnetically sorted T cell population were checked by analytical flow cytometry. Genomic DNA was isolated from every sorted fraction and measured by UV absorbance on a Nanodrop 2000c. Points the paper makes about the study in general: Pairwise subsampling led to the expectation that sequencing depth would affect the degree of clonotype sharing among donors. About 4.5% of naive CD4, 3% to 3.5% of naive CD8, 2.3% of memory CD4, and more than 0.35% of memory CD8 clonotypes were shared across several donors. Even with the large sequencing depth, rarefaction of the sorted-subset datasets indicated that sequencing was incomplete. The genetic and exposure-history diversity represented was limited by the small number of donors. Higher generation probabilities were observed for clonotypes shared by all four sorted-subset donors than for non-shared clonotypes. Naive subsets generally had larger estimated clonotype richness than memory subsets did. Only blood was sampled, and tissue TCR repertoires likely differ from those in blood.

With respect to this clone: This receptor's antigen is unknown. No per-base quality is available; no much larger clone lies one base away.

In the germline V gene (reference sequence), CDR1 corresponds to SEHNR and CDR2 to FQNEAQ. From V the trimming removes 5 bases and from J it removes 0 bases, while the gene matches leave 11 bases of the junction unaccounted for. Taken from cysteine to phenylalanine, the CDR3 has 17 residues. Only the CDR3 portion is preserved as DNA: 51 bases, with reading frame beginning at the first base. Using the deep immunoSEQ assay, TCR CDR3 regions were amplified from genomic DNA by multiplex PCR. For each cell subset, the extracted genomic DNA was distributed evenly across all wells of several immunoSEQ 96-well plates, and each plate served as one replicate. For sorted subsets, roughly 200 ng of genomic DNA, equivalent to some 30,000 T cell genomes, went into each replicate PCR. The purified libraries were quantified using a Qubit 3.0 fluorometer, sized with a Bioanalyzer 2100, and then quantified again using the KAPA Library Quantification kit. Every immunoSEQ 96-well plate was sequenced on a dedicated single-read 150-cycle Illumina NextSeq 550 flow cell. The paper's data handling went like this. Because the immunoSEQ output included only junctional sequences and no quality scores, the filtering could not be the same as the filtering used for full-length reads. To assign V/J genes and CDR3, sequences were annotated against IMGT germline references using PyIR, a Python wrapper for IgBLAST v1.9. Reads were removed for weak V/J assignments (E-value above 1e-6), missing CDR3, stop codons, out-of-frame junctions, or ambiguous translated residues. V3J clonotypes were defined as sequences sharing an identical inferred V gene, J gene, and CDR3 amino acid sequence. Percentage overlap between repertoires was computed as shared unique clonotypes divided by the size of the smaller repertoire. Three approaches were used to assess repertoire richness: RTK rarefaction, the Chao1 estimator, and Recon v2.1 estimates of unobserved clonotypes. Generation probabilities for all TCRbeta clonotypes obtained by the gDNA method from four donors were computed using OLGA. Entries here come from immuneACCESS through TCRdb and include only in-frame sequences with V and J called. Some clones fail to appear in such tables; in the studies checked, an unresolved V gene covers under half of the shortfall, and the cause of the remainder is unknown. V and J calls and clone size come straight from that table; D and trimming were deduced from the DNA. For this sample the table gives some 2.1 million clones, of which over 85% were detected only once. The ten largest clonotypes hold approximately 1.7% of the sample.

The chain joins TRBV7-9 to TRBJ2-7, and TRBD2 matches 9 of the central bases. The source of this sequence is a man between 18 and 29 years old in good health. Some clones in this sample may be carry-over from other donors' samples. The sample comprised naive CD8+ T cells from PBMCs. What the cell subset or site label conveys for this sample: CD45RA+CCR7+. Read as DNA, the sequence is TGTGCCAGCAGCCCCTCGGGGCGGGGGGGGCCCTCCTACGAGCAGTACTTC. This is translated as CASSPSGRGGPSYEQYF.